This entry lists 25 T cell receptor beta chains sequenced from one sample in a study of T cells after yellow fever vaccination. TCRdb ran MiXCR on the 5' RACE reads and lists one entry per CDR3 protein. Altogether under 600,000 distinct CDR3 sequences are present, 21% being singletons, with the ten largest covering less than 20%. Sequenced material: PBMCs, taken approximately 20 days after the first yellow fever vaccination. These receptors originate from a man between 18 and 29 years old who received the YFV17D yellow fever vaccine.

This chain links TRBV5-6 with TRBJ2-7; 9 bases agree with TRBD1. This CDR3 contains 13 residues. Germline assignment: CDR1 SGHDT and CDR2 YYEEEE. Trimming cost V 4 bases and J 5 bases; bases outside gene matches: 4. CDR3: CASSTGTGNEQYF. CDR3 coding DNA: TGTGCCAGCAGCACCGGGACAGGGAACGAGCAGTACTTC.

This clonotype was counted between two and nine times. The V call is TRBV4-3, the J call TRBJ2-6; 8 nucleotides agree with TRBD1. Germline V gene sequence: CDR1 LGHNA, CDR2 YSLEER. This CDR3 has 16 residues. V gave up 3 bases and J gave up 2 bases; unmatched junction bases: 3. The CDR3 region has the DNA TGCGCCAGCAGCCACTTGACAGGGGCTGGGGCCAACGTCCTGACTTTC. Its protein product is CASSHLTGAGANVLTF.

The chain links TRBV27 to TRBJ2-1, with D perhaps TRBD1 (6 bases). Trimming removed 6 bases at V and 9 bases at J, with 9 bases between. The CDR3 is 11 amino acids. Germline V gene data show CDR1 as MNHEY and CDR2 as SMNVEV (reference sequence). The CDR3 DNA is TGTGCCAGCAGACAGGGTAGTGAGCAGTTCTTC. As protein: CASRQGSEQFF.

V is TRBV5-1 and J is TRBJ1-1, with TRBD1 as a possible D gene (6 bases). The CDR3 totals 12 residues. V gave up 5 bases and J gave up 6 bases, with 11 bases separating them. Germline CDR1 SGHRS, CDR2 YFSETQ. The CDR3 protein is CASRIAGAEAFF. In DNA, the CDR3 is TGCGCCAGCAGGATTGCAGGGGCTGAAGCTTTCTTT.

The chain couples TRBV20-1 to TRBJ2-6; possibly TRBD1 or TRBD2 for D (5 bases each). Germline assignment: CDR1 DFQATT and CDR2 SNEGSKA (reference sequence). The CDR3 covers 15 residues. With 0 bases removed from V and 2 bases from J, the gap between germline ends came to 8 bases. This chain's CDR3 is CSARERDAGANVLTF. Written as DNA, the CDR3 is TGCAGTGCTAGAGAAAGGGACGCTGGGGCCAACGTCCTGACTTTC.

This clonotype came up a few times. This chain uses TRBV15 with TRBJ2-5; tentatively, D is TRBD2 (7 bases). V dropped 4 bases and J dropped 5 bases, with 14 bases sitting between them. This CDR3 has 14 residues. The V gene's germline CDR1 is LNHNV and CDR2 YYDKDF (reference sequence). The CDR3 loop reads CATSIPGGWETQYF. CDR3 sequence (DNA): TGTGCCACCAGCATTCCGGGGGGCTGGGAGACCCAGTACTTC.

The genes are TRBV5-1 and TRBJ1-6, with 7 nucleotides matching TRBD1. The J segment lost 8 bases and the V segment lost 1 base, leaving 3 bases of the junction unmatched. The CDR3 totals 14 residues. Germline V CDR1 and CDR2: SGHRS, YFSETQ. CDR3 coding DNA: TGCGCCAGCAGCTTGTGGGACAGAGATTCACCCCTCCACTTT. Its protein is CASSLWDRDSPLHF.

This clonotype was seen only a few times. The DNA for the CDR3 is TGCGCCAGCAGCTTGTCCTACAGGCCGAACACTGAAGCTTTCTTT. This encodes CASSLSYRPNTEAFF. The chain employs TRBV5-1 and TRBJ1-1; TRBD1 might be the D (5 bases). From germline, CDR1 is SGHRS and CDR2 YFSETQ. V lost 1 base to trimming and J lost 1 base, with 11 bases between them. This CDR3 is 15 amino acids long.

The chain recombines TRBV4-3 with TRBJ1-3; D is perhaps TRBD1 (6 bases). The CDR3 has 14 residues. Trimming pared 5 bases from V and 7 bases from J, leaving 15 bases between. Germline CDR1 LGHNA, CDR2 YSLEER. The CDR3 DNA is TGCGCCAGCAGCGCGGCAGGGGCGGCGAACACCATATATTTT. Encoded protein: CASSAAGAANTIYF.

The V call is TRBV5-1, the J call TRBJ2-3, with D perhaps TRBD1 or TRBD2 (6 bases each). The germline gives CDR1 SGHRS, CDR2 YFSETQ. This CDR3 comprises 15 residues. The V end lost 0 bases, the J end lost 6 bases, and 14 bases lay between the germline ends. Here the CDR3 reads CASSLVGRGGDTQYF. CDR3 DNA: TGCGCCAGCAGCTTGGTCGGTCGAGGGGGGGATACGCAGTATTTT.

The chain joins TRBV27 to TRBJ1-1, with TRBD1 matching 7 bases. Germline V gene lookup returns CDR1 MNHEY and CDR2 SMNVEV (reference sequence). CDR3 length: 14 residues. J gave up 4 bases and V 6 bases, and 8 bases lay outside the gene matches. CDR3 coding DNA: TGTGCCAGCAGGCTAGGGGGCCCGGCCACTGAAGCTTTCTTT. It encodes CASRLGGPATEAFF.

This clonotype was seen a handful of times. The rearrangement uses TRBV6-5 and TRBJ1-2; D is undetermined. Germline CDR1 reads MNHEY; CDR2 reads SVGAGI. The V end was cut by 2 bases, the J end by 0 bases, with 10 bases between. This CDR3 comprises 15 residues. CDR3 DNA sequence: TGTGCCAGCAGTTACGGCGGGCAAGCTAACTATGGCTACACCTTC. Its protein product is CASSYGGQANYGYTF.

This clonotype has more than one count but fewer than ten. The CDR3 sequence: CNLWRNHDGPGNTIYF. For the CDR3, the DNA is TGCAATCTCTGGCGGAATCACGACGGCCCCGGAAACACCATATATTTT. The gene calls are TRBV20-1 and TRBJ1-3; D not resolved. The V gene's germline CDR1 is DFQATT and CDR2 SNEGSKA (reference sequence). The CDR3 spans 16 residues.

The V and J genes are TRBV5-5 and TRBJ1-5; D gene unclear. Trimming took off 2 bases at V and 2 bases at J, with 8 bases between the two ends. Germline V lookup: CDR1 SGHKS, CDR2 YYEKEE (reference sequence). The CDR3 is made up of 14 amino acids. The CDR3 protein is CASSFMVGNQPQHF. In DNA, the CDR3 is TGTGCCAGCAGCTTTATGGTGGGCAATCAGCCCCAGCATTTT.

This clonotype has only a few counts. The chain is built from TRBV5-1 and TRBJ2-2; D may correspond to TRBD1 or TRBD2 (5 bases each). CDR1 and CDR2 from the germline V gene are SGHRS and YFSETQ. V gave up 4 bases and J gave up 6 bases, with 19 bases separating them. CDR3 length equals 16 residues. CDR3 amino acids: CASSVIPGPASGELFF. CDR3 DNA sequence: TGCGCCAGCAGCGTTATTCCGGGACCAGCCTCCGGGGAGCTGTTTTTT.

Many counts were recorded for this clonotype. The chain combines TRBV29-1 with TRBJ2-5; possibly TRBD1 for D (5 bases). This CDR3 spans 14 amino acids. The V gene's germline CDR1 is SQVTM and CDR2 ANQGSEA. V shed 1 base and J shed 5 bases, with 14 bases lying between them. The CDR3 DNA reads as TGCAGCGTTGAAGGGTACAGGCCGGGTGAGACCCAGTACTTC. Encoded protein: CSVEGYRPGETQYF. Combining the CDR3 with reference TRBV29-1 and TRBJ2-5 gives the whole variable domain SAVISQKPSRDICQRGTSLTIQCQVDSQVTMMFWYRQQPGQSLTLIATANQGSEATYESGFVIDKFPISRPNLTFSTLTVSNMSPEDSSIYLCSVEGYRPGETQYFGPGTRLLVL.

The chain couples TRBV16 to TRBJ2-7; D is possibly TRBD2 (5 bases). The germline CDR1 and CDR2 sequences are KGHSY and FQNENV. Trimming removed 1 base from V and 0 bases from J, with 10 bases in between. The CDR3 sequence is 15 residues long. The DNA of the CDR3 is TGTGCCAGCAGCCAATTCGAGCGGATCTCCTACGAGCAGTACTTC. Encoded protein: CASSQFERISYEQYF.

The rearrangement links TRBV12-3 or TRBV12-4 to TRBJ1-1; possible D gene TRBD1, 5 bases. This CDR3 has 14 amino acids. Between the trimmed V and J ends, which lost 6 bases and 2 bases, there was a span of 13 bases. CDR3 coding DNA: TGTGCCAGCAGCCCCGGGACTCCTAACACTGAAGCTTTCTTT. Its translation is CASSPGTPNTEAFF.

This clonotype was found a few times. The rearrangement links TRBV14 to TRBJ1-6; 7 bases agree with TRBD1. The CDR3 has 15 amino acids. Germline CDR1 and CDR2: SGHDN and FVKESK. Losses at the gene ends were 4 bases for V and 7 bases for J; bases not matched to a gene: 7. As DNA, the CDR3 is TGTGCCAGCAGCCCTCAGGACAGGACCAATTCACCCCTCCACTTT. It encodes CASSPQDRTNSPLHF.

The genes are TRBV4-1 and TRBJ2-7; TRBD1 agrees at 8 bases. This CDR3 contains 15 residues. V was clipped by 4 bases and J by 4 bases; unmatched bases: 9. Germline loops: CDR1 MGHRA, CDR2 YSYEKL. The CDR3 here is CASSPFPDRAYEQYF. The CDR3 DNA sequence: TGCGCCAGCAGCCCCTTTCCGGACAGGGCTTACGAGCAGTACTTC.

This chain's CDR3 is CAAQQGAVGANVLTF. DNA of the CDR3: TGTGCCGCTCAACAGGGGGCTGTAGGGGCCAACGTCCTGACTTTC. The V gene is TRBV7-9, the J gene TRBJ2-6, with 9 bases identical to TRBD1. Germline V lookup: CDR1 SEHNR, CDR2 FQNEAQ (reference sequence). The CDR3 length is 15 residues. V dropped 11 bases and J dropped 4; count of bases not matched to a gene: 9.

This clonotype has more than one count but fewer than ten. The chain links TRBV5-1 to TRBJ2-2; D is unresolved. Germline CDR1 and CDR2: SGHRS and YFSETQ. The CDR3 has 15 amino acids. The V gene lost 0 bases and the J gene lost 4 bases, with 10 bases spanning the gap. The CDR3 reads CASSLDGRTTGELFF. In DNA form, the CDR3 reads TGCGCCAGCAGCTTGGATGGACGGACCACCGGGGAGCTGTTTTTT.

Comments on this clonotype: Its ends do not fully match the called genes, so a read error is possible. This sequence joins TRBV19 and TRBJ1-1; D call uncertain. CDR1 and CDR2 from the germline V gene are LNHDA and SQIVND (reference sequence). This CDR3 comprises 13 residues. The CDR3 is CASRIGSNTEAFF. As DNA, the CDR3 is TGTGCCAGTAGGATAGGGTCGAACACTGAAGCTTTCTTT.

The V and J genes are TRBV29-1 and TRBJ2-5; D remains ambiguous. CDR1 is SQVTM, CDR2 ANQGSEA, per germline. CDR3 length: 14 amino acids. V was cut by 7 bases and J by 1 base, with 16 bases left in between. CDR3 nucleotide sequence: TGCAGCGGGGGTCCCTCCGGAATCCAAGAGACCCAGTACTTC. This translates into CSGGPSGIQETQYF.

As regards this clonotype: One end of the junction does not line up with germline, which may come from a read error. The chain is built from TRBV20-1 and TRBJ2-1, with D tentatively TRBD1 (5 bases). This CDR3 is 16 amino acids long. Germline assignment: CDR1 DFQATT and CDR2 SNEGSKA (reference sequence). In DNA, the CDR3 is TGCAGTGCTCGAGACAGTGAGACTTATCTCTACAATGAGCAGTTCTTC. It yields the protein CSARDSETYLYNEQFF.